Each of the 22 T cell receptor beta chains below was sequenced from the same sample in a study of blood T cell repertoires in COVID-19. The repertoire was sequenced with immunoSEQ multiplex PCR; TCRdb's copy has only in-frame clones and lacks some. This table has approximately 210,000 clones, around 90% appearing once. What was sequenced was PBMCs or T cells enriched from blood (not recorded which). The source is a woman between 25 and 40 years old who had recovered from COVID-19.

V usage is TRBV18 and J usage is TRBJ2-1; D call uncertain. The V gene lost 2 bases and the J gene lost 4 bases, with 9 bases spanning the gap. This CDR3 comprises 14 residues. Germline values: CDR1 KGHSH, CDR2 LQKENI. The CDR3 nucleotides are TGTGCCAGCTCACCAAGTTCGGGTTACAATGAGCAGTTCTTC. Its protein is CASSPSSGYNEQFF. The complete variable domain, with remaining parts taken from reference TRBV18 and TRBJ2-1, reads NAGVMQNPRHLVRRRGQEARLRCSPMKGHSHVYWYRQLPEEGLKFMVYLQKENIIDESGMPKERFSAEFPKEGPSILRIQQVVRGDSAAYFCASSPSSGYNEQFFGPGTRLTVL.

The table lists this clone with a count of one. This sequence joins TRBV29-1 and TRBJ1-6, with D perhaps matching TRBD1 (5 bases). The CDR3 runs 12 residues. Per germline, CDR1 SQVTM and CDR2 ANQGSEA. V dropped 6 bases and J dropped 7 bases, with 10 bases sitting between them. CDR3 amino acids: CSVGEDNSPLHF. The CDR3 region has the DNA TGCAGCGTAGGGGAAGACAATTCACCCCTCCACTTT.

The V and J genes are TRBV11-3 and TRBJ2-3; TRBD2 aligns across 12 bases. Germline values: CDR1 SGHNT, CDR2 YENEEA. J gave up 0 bases and V 5 bases, and 6 bases lay outside the gene matches. The CDR3 has 17 residues. The CDR3 coding sequence is TGTGCCAGCAGCGTAAGACTAGCGGGGGCAAGCACAGATACGCAGTATTTT. This gives the protein CASSVRLAGASTDTQYF.

The chain has TRBV7-3 and TRBJ2-3; D is unresolved. Trimming shortened V by 1 base and J by 5 bases, and 7 bases separated the two germline ends. The CDR3 sequence is 13 residues long. The germline V gene has CDR1 SGHTA and CDR2 FQGTGA. CDR3 sequence: CASSLNSEDTQYF. The CDR3 nucleotides are TGTGCCAGCAGCTTAAACTCTGAAGATACGCAGTATTTT. Complete variable domain (other parts from reference TRBV7-3 and TRBJ2-3): GAGVSQTPSNKVTEKGKYVELRCDPISGHTALYWYRQSLGQGPEFLIYFQGTGAADDSGLPNDRFFAVRPEGSVSTLKIQRTERGDSAVYLCASSLNSEDTQYFGPGTRLTVL.

The rearrangement joins TRBV13 to TRBJ1-4; D perhaps matches TRBD1 (5 bases). In germline, CDR1 is PRHDT, CDR2 FYEKMQ (reference sequence). The CDR3 is 15 residues long. Trimming took off 5 bases at V and 5 bases at J, with 15 bases between the two ends. The CDR3 nucleotides read TGTGCCAGCAGCCCCCGGGACGGGGGGAATGAAAAACTGTTTTTT. Protein product: CASSPRDGGNEKLFF. Together with reference TRBV13 and TRBJ1-4, the CDR3 gives the full variable domain: AAGVIQSPRHLIKEKRETATLKCYPIPRHDTVYWYQQGPGQDPQFLISFYEKMQSDKGSIPDRFSAQQFSDYHSELNMSSLELGDSALYFCASSPRDGGNEKLFFGSGTQLSVL.

The rearrangement joins TRBV7-3 to TRBJ2-2; 9 nucleotides align to TRBD2. The V segment lost 0 bases and the J segment 4 bases; nucleotides outside the gene matches: 3. Per the germline V gene, CDR1 is SGHTA and CDR2 is FQGTGA. The CDR3 spans 16 residues. The CDR3 is CASSLTSGRGTGELFF. The DNA of the CDR3 is TGTGCCAGCAGCTTAACTAGCGGGAGAGGCACCGGGGAGCTGTTTTTT.

CDR3 nucleotide sequence: TGTGCCAGCAAGGGGGACACCTCCACAGATACGCAGTATTTT. Protein: CASKGDTSTDTQYF. The V gene is TRBV6-5, the J gene TRBJ2-3; tentatively, D is TRBD1 (6 bases). This CDR3 comprises 14 residues. Trimming pared 7 bases from V and 2 bases from J, leaving 13 bases between. CDR1 and CDR2 from the germline V gene are MNHEY and SVGAGI.

The CDR3 spells CAIQTSSYEQYF. Written as DNA, the CDR3 is TGTGCCATCCAGACTAGCTCCTACGAGCAGTACTTC. The chain links TRBV12-3 or TRBV12-4 to TRBJ2-7; D may be TRBD2 (6 bases). This CDR3 is 12 amino acids long. Trimming took off 10 bases at V and 0 bases at J, with 10 bases between the two ends.

The V and J genes are TRBV30 and TRBJ2-7, with 10 positions matching TRBD1. CDR1 is GTSNPN, CDR2 SVGIG, per germline (reference sequence). Unmatched junction bases numbered 9, after V lost 4 bases and J lost 6 bases. CDR3 length: 14 amino acids. The CDR3 coding sequence is TGTGCCTGGACCAGCGACAGGGGGCGCGTCGAGCAGTACTTC. Its protein is CAWTSDRGRVEQYF.

This clone was recorded once. The J gene is TRBJ2-5, the V gene TRBV19; D is unclear. CDR3 size: 14 residues. Trimming removed 6 bases from V and 5 bases from J, with 16 bases in between. Germline V gene sequence: CDR1 LNHDA, CDR2 SQIVND (reference sequence). The CDR3 spells CASSNYPGVETQYF. The CDR3 nucleotides read TGTGCCAGTAGCAATTATCCCGGAGTGGAGACCCAGTACTTC.

The CDR3 reads CASSSGGSGNTIYF. The CDR3 bases are TGTGCCAGCAGCTCAGGGGGATCGGGAAACACCATATATTTT. This chain uses TRBV7-9 with TRBJ1-3; 7 bases fit TRBD1. The CDR3 totals 14 residues. Germline CDR1 SEHNR, CDR2 FQNEAQ (reference sequence). Trimming at V came to 4 bases and at J to 4 bases, leaving 4 bases not matched to a gene.

The chain is built from TRBV4-1 and TRBJ1-2; 11 bases match TRBD1. This CDR3 has 13 amino acids. With V trimmed by 6 bases and J by 8 bases, 5 bases remained unmatched. Germline V gives CDR1 MGHRA, CDR2 YSYEKL. CDR3 residues: CASRWTGGKGYTF. The CDR3 nucleotides are TGCGCCAGCAGGTGGACAGGGGGCAAAGGCTACACCTTC.

This chain uses TRBV5-4 with TRBJ2-3, with D unclear. CDR3 size: 11 residues. Looked up from germline, CDR1 is SGHNT and CDR2 is YYREEE (reference sequence). Deletions cut 3 bases from V and 5 bases from J, with 4 bases between. The CDR3 protein is CASSSRDTQYF. The CDR3 DNA is TGTGCCAGCAGCTCTCGAGATACGCAGTATTTT.

This sequence joins TRBV5-6 and TRBJ2-1; TRBD1 aligns across 10 bases. This CDR3 spans 14 amino acids. Germline V gene lookup returns CDR1 SGHDT and CDR2 YYEEEE. V shed 4 bases and J 15 bases; nucleotides not matched to a gene: 13. The chain's CDR3 is CASSPDRGPGNLFF. CDR3 nucleotide sequence: TGTGCCAGCAGCCCCGACAGGGGGCCGGGCAATCTGTTCTTC.

The genes are TRBV7-9 and TRBJ1-4; 8 bases match TRBD1. The ends lost 5 bases at V and 5 bases at J; junction bases unmatched: 4. The length of the CDR3 is 14 residues. The V gene's germline CDR1 is SEHNR and CDR2 FQNEAQ (reference sequence). The CDR3 sequence: CASSQTGANEKLFF. The DNA of the CDR3 is TGTGCCAGCAGCCAGACAGGGGCGAATGAAAAACTGTTTTTT.

In its sample, this clone was seen once. The rearrangement joins TRBV4-3 to TRBJ2-7, with D tentatively TRBD2 (6 bases). Germline V gene sequence: CDR1 LGHNA, CDR2 YSLEER. The CDR3 totals 16 residues. With 0 bases removed from V and 3 bases from J, the gap between germline ends came to 15 bases. The CDR3 DNA reads as TGCGCCAGCAGCCAAGATACGGAGTGGAGGGGCTACGAGCAGTACTTC. Its protein product is CASSQDTEWRGYEQYF.

This chain uses TRBV24-1 with TRBJ2-7, with a tentative D call TRBD2 (5 bases). Germline assignment: CDR1 KGHDR and CDR2 SFDVKD. This CDR3 contains 13 residues. Trimming took 4 bases from V and 7 from J, leaving 13 bases between them. CDR3 amino acids: CATSEDDYKEQYF. As DNA, the CDR3 is TGTGCCACCAGTGAAGACGACTACAAAGAGCAGTACTTC.

V usage is TRBV21-1 and J usage is TRBJ1-1; the table's D gene call, TRBD1, was not cross checked with the DNA. TRBV21-1 is noted as a pseudogene. This CDR3 is built from 17 residues. For the CDR3, the DNA is TGTGCCAGCAGCAAAAAACAGATACGGACAGCCAACACTGAAGCTTTCTTT. This translates into CASSKKQIRTANTEAFF.

This clone occurred many times. The chain recombines TRBV20-1 with TRBJ2-7; 9 bases are a match to TRBD2. The V gene's germline CDR1 is DFQATT and CDR2 SNEGSKA (reference sequence). This CDR3 has 15 residues. Unmatched junction bases numbered 6, after V lost 3 bases and J lost 0 bases. The CDR3 protein is CSASFAGGGSYEQYF. In nucleotides, the CDR3 is TGCAGTGCTAGTTTTGCGGGAGGGGGCTCCTACGAGCAGTACTTC.

This chain uses TRBV11-3 with TRBJ2-7; 8 nucleotides match TRBD2. Germline loops: CDR1 SGHNT, CDR2 YENEEA. This CDR3 spans 17 amino acids. V gave up 5 bases and J gave up 2 bases; unmatched junction bases: 14. The DNA of the CDR3 is TGTGCCAGCAGCCGGGGGGGCGGCGGGACGCGAACCTACGAGCAGTACTTC. Translating gives CASSRGGGGTRTYEQYF.

The rearrangement joins TRBV7-9 to TRBJ1-5; D is unclear. Germline V gene sequence: CDR1 SEHNR, CDR2 FQNEAQ (reference sequence). CDR3 length equals 15 residues. V was pared by 0 bases and J by 6 bases, with 12 bases between. The CDR3 sequence is CASSLAIGEGQPQHF. For the CDR3, the DNA is TGTGCCAGCAGCTTAGCGATCGGGGAAGGTCAGCCCCAGCATTTT. The complete variable domain, with remaining parts taken from reference TRBV7-9 and TRBJ1-5, reads DTGVSQNPRHKITKRGQNVTFRCDPISEHNRLYWYRQTLGQGPEFLTYFQNEAQLEKSRLLSDRFSAERPKGSFSTLEIQRTEQGDSAMYLCASSLAIGEGQPQHFGDGTRLSIL.

The rearrangement links TRBV14 to TRBJ2-7, with 11 bases that match TRBD2. V trimming: 1 base; J trimming: 3 bases; junction bases outside the gene matches: 11. The CDR3 contains 18 residues. The germline V gene has CDR1 SGHDN and CDR2 FVKESK. The CDR3 is CASSQAYFPSGRIYEQYF. The CDR3 bases are TGTGCCAGCAGCCAAGCCTACTTTCCTAGCGGGAGGATCTACGAGCAGTACTTC.